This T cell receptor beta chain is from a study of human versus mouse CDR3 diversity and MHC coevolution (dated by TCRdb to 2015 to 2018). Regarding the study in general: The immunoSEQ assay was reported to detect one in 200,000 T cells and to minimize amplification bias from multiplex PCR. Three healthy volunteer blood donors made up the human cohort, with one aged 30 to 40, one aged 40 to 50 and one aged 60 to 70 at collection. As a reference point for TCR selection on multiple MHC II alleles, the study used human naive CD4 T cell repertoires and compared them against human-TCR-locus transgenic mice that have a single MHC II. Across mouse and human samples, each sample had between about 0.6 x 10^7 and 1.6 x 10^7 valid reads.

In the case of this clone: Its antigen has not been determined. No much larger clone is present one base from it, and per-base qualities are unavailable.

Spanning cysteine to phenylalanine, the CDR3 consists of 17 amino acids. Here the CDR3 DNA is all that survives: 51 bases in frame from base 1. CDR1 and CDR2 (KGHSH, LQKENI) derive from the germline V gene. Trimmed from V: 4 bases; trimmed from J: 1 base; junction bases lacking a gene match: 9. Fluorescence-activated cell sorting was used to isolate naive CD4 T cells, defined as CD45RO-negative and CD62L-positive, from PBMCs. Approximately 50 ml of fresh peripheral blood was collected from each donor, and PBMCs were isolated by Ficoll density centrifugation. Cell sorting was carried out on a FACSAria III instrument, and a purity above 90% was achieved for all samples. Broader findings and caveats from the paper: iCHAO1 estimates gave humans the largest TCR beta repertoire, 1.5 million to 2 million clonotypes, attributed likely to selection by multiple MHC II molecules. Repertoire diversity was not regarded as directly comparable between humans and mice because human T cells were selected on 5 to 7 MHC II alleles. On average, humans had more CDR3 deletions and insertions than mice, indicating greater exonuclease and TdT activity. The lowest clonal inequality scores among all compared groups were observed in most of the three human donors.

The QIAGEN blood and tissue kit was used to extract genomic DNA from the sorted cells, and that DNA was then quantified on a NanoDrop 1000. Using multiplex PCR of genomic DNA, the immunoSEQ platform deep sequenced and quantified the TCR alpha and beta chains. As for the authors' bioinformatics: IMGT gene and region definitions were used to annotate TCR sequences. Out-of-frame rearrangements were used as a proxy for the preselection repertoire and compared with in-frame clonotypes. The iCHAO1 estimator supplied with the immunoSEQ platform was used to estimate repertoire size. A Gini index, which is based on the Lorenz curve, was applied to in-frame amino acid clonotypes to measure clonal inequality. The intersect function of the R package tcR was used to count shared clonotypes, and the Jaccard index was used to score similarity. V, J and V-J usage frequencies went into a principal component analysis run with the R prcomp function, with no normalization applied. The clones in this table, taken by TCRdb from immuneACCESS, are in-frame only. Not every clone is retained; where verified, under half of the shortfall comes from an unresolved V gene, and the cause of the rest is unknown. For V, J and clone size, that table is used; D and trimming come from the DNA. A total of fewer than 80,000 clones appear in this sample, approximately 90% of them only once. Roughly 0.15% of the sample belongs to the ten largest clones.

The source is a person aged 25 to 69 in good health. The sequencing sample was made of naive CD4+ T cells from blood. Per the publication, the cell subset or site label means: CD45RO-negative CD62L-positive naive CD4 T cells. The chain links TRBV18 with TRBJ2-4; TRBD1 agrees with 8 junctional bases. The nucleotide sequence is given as TGTGCCAGCTCACTATCCGGGACAGGCTACGCCAAAAACATTCAGTACTTC. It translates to CASSLSGTGYAKNIQYF.